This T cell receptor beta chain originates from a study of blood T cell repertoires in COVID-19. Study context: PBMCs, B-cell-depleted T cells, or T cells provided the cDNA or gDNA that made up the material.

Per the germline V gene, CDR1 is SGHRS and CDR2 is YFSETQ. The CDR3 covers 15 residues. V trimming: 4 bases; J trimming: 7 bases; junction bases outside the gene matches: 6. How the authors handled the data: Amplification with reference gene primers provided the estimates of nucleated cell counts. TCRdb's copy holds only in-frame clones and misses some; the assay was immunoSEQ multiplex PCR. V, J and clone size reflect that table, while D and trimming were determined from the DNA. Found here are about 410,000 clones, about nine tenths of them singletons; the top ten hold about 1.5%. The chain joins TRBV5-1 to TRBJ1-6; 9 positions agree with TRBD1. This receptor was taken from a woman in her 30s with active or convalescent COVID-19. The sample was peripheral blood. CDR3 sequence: CASSPEGTGNSPLHF. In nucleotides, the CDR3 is TGCGCCAGCAGCCCCGAAGGGACAGGGAATTCACCCCTCCACTTT. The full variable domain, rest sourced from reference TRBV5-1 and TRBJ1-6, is KAGVTQTPRYLIKTRGQQVTLSCSPISGHRSVSWYQQTPGQGLQFLFEYFSETQRNKGNFPGRFSGRQFSNSRSEMNVSTLELGDSALYLCASSPEGTGNSPLHFGNGTRLTVT.